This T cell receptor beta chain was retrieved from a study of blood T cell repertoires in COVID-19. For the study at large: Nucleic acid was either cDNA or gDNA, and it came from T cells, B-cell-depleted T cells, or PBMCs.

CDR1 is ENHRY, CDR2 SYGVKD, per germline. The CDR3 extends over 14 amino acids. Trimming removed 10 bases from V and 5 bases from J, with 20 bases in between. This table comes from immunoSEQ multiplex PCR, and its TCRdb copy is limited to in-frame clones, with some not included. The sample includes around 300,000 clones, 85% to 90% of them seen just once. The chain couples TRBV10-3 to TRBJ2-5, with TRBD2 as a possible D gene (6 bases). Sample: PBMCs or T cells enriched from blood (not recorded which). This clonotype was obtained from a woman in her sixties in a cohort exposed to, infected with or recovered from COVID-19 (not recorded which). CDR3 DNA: TGTGCCACCAAGCGGGTCCCTGGGGGGGAGACCCAGTACTTC. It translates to CATKRVPGGETQYF.